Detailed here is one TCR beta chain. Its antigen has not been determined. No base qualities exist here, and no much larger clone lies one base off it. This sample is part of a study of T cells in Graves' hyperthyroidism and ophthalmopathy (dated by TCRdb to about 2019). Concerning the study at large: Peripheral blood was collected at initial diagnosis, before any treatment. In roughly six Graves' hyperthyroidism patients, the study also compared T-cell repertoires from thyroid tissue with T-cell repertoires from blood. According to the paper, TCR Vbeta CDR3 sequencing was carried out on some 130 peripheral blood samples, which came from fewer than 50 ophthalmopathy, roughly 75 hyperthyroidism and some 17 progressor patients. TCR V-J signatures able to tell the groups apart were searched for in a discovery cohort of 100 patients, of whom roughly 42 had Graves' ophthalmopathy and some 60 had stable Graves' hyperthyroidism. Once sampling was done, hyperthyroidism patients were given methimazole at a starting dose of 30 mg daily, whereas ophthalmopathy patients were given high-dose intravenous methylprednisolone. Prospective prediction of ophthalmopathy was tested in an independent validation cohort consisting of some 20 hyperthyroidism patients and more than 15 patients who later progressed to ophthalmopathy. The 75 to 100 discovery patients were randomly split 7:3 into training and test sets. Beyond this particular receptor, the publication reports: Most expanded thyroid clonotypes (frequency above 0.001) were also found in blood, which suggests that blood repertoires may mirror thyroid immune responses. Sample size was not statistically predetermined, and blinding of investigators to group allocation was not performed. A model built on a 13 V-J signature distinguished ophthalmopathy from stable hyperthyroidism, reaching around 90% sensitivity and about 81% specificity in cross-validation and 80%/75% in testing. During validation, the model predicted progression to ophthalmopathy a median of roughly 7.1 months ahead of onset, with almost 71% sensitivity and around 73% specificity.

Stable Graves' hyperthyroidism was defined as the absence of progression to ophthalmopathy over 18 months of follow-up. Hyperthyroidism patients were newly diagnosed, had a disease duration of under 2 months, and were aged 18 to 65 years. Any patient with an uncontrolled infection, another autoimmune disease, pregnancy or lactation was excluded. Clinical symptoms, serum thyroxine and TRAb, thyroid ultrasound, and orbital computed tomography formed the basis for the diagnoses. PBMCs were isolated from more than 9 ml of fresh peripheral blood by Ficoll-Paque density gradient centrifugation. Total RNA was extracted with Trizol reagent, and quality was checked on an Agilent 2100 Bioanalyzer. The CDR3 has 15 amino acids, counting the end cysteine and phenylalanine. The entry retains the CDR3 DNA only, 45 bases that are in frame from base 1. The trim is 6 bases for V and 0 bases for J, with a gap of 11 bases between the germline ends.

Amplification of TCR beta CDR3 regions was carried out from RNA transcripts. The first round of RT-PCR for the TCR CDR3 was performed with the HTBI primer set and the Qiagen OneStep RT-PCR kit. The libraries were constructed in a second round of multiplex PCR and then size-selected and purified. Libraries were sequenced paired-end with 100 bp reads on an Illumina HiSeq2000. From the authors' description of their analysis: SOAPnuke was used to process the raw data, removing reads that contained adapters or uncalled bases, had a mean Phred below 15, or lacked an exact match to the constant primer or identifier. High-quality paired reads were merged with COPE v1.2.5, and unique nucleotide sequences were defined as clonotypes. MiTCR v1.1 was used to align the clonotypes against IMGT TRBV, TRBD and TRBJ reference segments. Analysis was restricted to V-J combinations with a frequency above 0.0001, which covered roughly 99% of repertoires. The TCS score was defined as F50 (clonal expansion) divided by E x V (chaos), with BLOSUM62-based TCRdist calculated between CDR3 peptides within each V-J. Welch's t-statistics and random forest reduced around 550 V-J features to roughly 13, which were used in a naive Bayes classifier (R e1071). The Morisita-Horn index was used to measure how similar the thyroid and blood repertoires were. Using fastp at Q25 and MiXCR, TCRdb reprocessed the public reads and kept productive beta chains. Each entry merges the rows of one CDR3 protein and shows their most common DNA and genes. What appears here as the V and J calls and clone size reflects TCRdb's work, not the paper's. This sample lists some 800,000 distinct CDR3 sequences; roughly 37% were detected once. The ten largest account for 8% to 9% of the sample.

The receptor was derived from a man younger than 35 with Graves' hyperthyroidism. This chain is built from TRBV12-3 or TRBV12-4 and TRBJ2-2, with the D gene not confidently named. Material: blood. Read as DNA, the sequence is TGTGCCAGCAGCGTTAGACGGACGAACACCGGGGAGCTGTTTTTT. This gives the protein CASSVRRTNTGELFF.